This entry lists 4 T cell receptor beta chains sequenced from one sample in a study of neoadjuvant anti-PD-1 for oral cavity cancer. Profiling relied on immunoSEQ multiplex PCR, and the TCRdb table lists in-frame clones only, not all of them. The table includes 75,000 or so clones, roughly four fifths detected once. The sequencing used PBMCs, collected before nivolumab (anti-PD-1) treatment. Source of these receptors: a person aged 35 to 85 with oral cavity squamous cell carcinoma.

The chain couples TRBV6-1 to TRBJ2-5; 11 bases are a match to TRBD2. Germline lookup yields CDR1 MNHNS and CDR2 SASEGT. The CDR3 is made up of 16 amino acids. With 0 bases clipped from V and 5 bases from J, the junction kept 5 bases outside the gene matches. The CDR3 reads CASSEALLAGVETQYF. Here the CDR3 DNA reads TGTGCCAGCAGTGAAGCCTTACTAGCGGGAGTGGAGACCCAGTACTTC.

The chain links TRBV6-5 to TRBJ1-1, with D possibly TRBD1 on 5 matching bases. Germline CDR1 reads MNHEY; CDR2 reads SVGAGI. V was pared by 6 bases and J by 3 bases, with 14 bases between. There are 14 residues in the CDR3. The CDR3: CASRPRGGYTEAFF. The CDR3 DNA is TGTGCCAGCAGGCCAAGGGGCGGATACACTGAAGCTTTCTTT.

The chain is built from TRBV6-6 and TRBJ2-7, with 10 nucleotides matching TRBD2. V dropped 7 bases and J dropped 2; count of bases not matched to a gene: 5. Germline V lookup: CDR1 MNHNY, CDR2 SVGAGI (reference sequence). The CDR3 consists of 14 residues. Written as DNA, the CDR3 is TGTGCCAGCAACCTAAGCGGGAGGGCCTACGAGCAGTACTTC. As protein: CASNLSGRAYEQYF.

The chain carries TRBV11-2 and TRBJ2-5; TRBD2 might be the D (5 bases). Between the trimmed V and J ends, which lost 4 bases and 0 bases, there was a span of 15 bases. The CDR3 is 16 residues long. Germline assignment: CDR1 SGHAT and CDR2 FQNNGV. The DNA of the CDR3 is TGTGCCAGCAGCTCCCGGAATGGAGGACACCAAGAGACCCAGTACTTC. Translation: CASSSRNGGHQETQYF.